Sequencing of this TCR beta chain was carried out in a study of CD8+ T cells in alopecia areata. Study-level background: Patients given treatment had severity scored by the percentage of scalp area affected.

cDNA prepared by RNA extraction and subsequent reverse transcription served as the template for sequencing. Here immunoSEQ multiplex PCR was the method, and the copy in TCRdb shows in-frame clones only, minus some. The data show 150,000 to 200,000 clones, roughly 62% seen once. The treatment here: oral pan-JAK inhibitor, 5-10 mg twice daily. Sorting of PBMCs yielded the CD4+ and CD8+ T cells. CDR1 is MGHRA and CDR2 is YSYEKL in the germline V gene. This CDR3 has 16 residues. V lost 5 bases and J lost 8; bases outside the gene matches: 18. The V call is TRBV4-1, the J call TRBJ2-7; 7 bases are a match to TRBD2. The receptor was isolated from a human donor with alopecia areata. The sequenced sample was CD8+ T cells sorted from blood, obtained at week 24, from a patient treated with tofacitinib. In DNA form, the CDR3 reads TGCGCCAGCAGCAACCGGGACTACCAGTCGCGGAGTCAGCAGTACTTC. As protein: CASSNRDYQSRSQQYF.